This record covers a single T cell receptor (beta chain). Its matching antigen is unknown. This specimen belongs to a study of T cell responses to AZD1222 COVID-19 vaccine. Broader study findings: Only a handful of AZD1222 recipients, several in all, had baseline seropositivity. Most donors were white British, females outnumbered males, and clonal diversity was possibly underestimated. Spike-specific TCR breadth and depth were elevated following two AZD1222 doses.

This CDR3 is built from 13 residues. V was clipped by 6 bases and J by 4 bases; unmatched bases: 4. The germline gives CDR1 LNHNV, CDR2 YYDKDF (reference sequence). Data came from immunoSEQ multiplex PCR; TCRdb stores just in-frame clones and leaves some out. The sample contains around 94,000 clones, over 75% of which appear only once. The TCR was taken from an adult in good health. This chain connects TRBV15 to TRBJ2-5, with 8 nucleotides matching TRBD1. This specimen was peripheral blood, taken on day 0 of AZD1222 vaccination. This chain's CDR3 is CATSGRGLETQYF. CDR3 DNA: TGTGCCACCAGTGGCAGGGGGCTAGAGACCCAGTACTTC.